The next 30 T cell receptor beta chains were all read from a single sample in a study of prognosis after radiotherapy for stage I lung cancer. Multiplex PCR in two rounds served to amplify TCR beta CDR3 from genomic DNA. Primers were specific to each TRBV and TRBJ gene in first-round PCR. From the multiplex PCR reads, TCRdb called clonotypes with MiXCR, one entry per CDR3 protein. The table has about 20,000 distinct CDR3 sequences, approximately 42% seen once. The sequencing used PBMCs, collected before or after stereotactic body radiation therapy (not recorded which). The origin of the receptors is a donor older than 45 with non-small cell lung cancer.

In this sample, this clonotype turned up many times. The chain uses TRBV7-8 and TRBJ1-1, with D uncertain. The CDR3 totals 15 residues. Germline assignment: CDR1 SGHVS and CDR2 FQNEAQ. With 5 bases removed from V and 0 bases from J, the gap between germline ends came to 13 bases. The CDR3 region is CASSAQQGLNTEAFF. CDR3 sequence (DNA): TGTGCCAGCAGCGCCCAACAAGGACTGAACACTGAAGCTTTCTTT.

This clonotype was recorded many times. The chain carries TRBV5-6 and TRBJ1-3; D unresolved. In germline, CDR1 is SGHDT, CDR2 YYEEEE. CDR3 length: 14 residues. V was shortened by 4 bases and J by 1 base, with 9 bases between the two germline ends. CDR3 region: CASSPDLSGNTIYF. For the CDR3, the DNA is TGTGCCAGCAGCCCGGACTTATCTGGAAACACCATATATTTT.

This clonotype was seen a handful of times. The rearrangement links TRBV28 to TRBJ2-1; possibly TRBD1 or TRBD2 for D (5 bases each). The ends were cut back, 5 bases at V and 6 bases at J, with 14 bases in the middle. This CDR3 contains 14 residues. Germline loops: CDR1 MDHEN, CDR2 SYDVKM. CDR3 sequence (DNA): TGTGCCAGCAGTGTCCCGGGACGGATCAATGAGCAGTTCTTC. Translating it yields CASSVPGRINEQFF.

This clonotype was seen at least ten times. This rearrangement joins TRBV20-1 to TRBJ2-5, with TRBD2 matching over 12 bases. This CDR3 region has 16 residues. Per germline, CDR1 DFQATT and CDR2 SNEGSKA (reference sequence). V gave up 0 bases and J gave up 5 bases; unmatched junction bases: 7. In nucleotides, the CDR3 is TGCAGTGCTAGAGAATCGACTAGCGGGAGTTATGAGACCCAGTACTTC. Translated: CSARESTSGSYETQYF.

This clonotype came up many times. This chain uses TRBV6-1 with TRBJ2-1, with TRBD2 matching over 7 bases. CDR3 length equals 17 residues. Germline-derived CDR1 and CDR2 are MNHNS and SASEGT. The J segment lost 2 bases and the V segment lost 0 bases, leaving 7 bases of the junction unmatched. The CDR3 bases are TGTGCCAGCAGTGAAGCGTCGGCGGGAGTGGCCTACAATGAGCAGTTCTTC. Its protein is CASSEASAGVAYNEQFF.

In its sample, this clonotype was seen once. The V and J genes are TRBV30 and TRBJ1-4; no firm D call. V was clipped by 8 bases and J by 3 bases, with 10 bases between them. The germline CDR1 and CDR2 sequences are GTSNPN and SVGIG (reference sequence). The CDR3 spans 12 residues. CDR3 coding DNA: TGTGCCCTACAGAGAGCTAATGAAAAACTGTTTTTT. Its translation is CALQRANEKLFF.

The J gene is TRBJ2-3, the V gene TRBV6-1, with a weak D call TRBD1 (6 bases). In germline, CDR1 is MNHNS, CDR2 SASEGT. The CDR3 sequence is 13 residues long. V lost 7 bases, J lost 2 bases, and 10 bases lay in between. CDR3: CASIGTTTDTQYF. CDR3 bases: TGTGCCAGCATTGGGACAACCACAGATACGCAGTATTTT.

Ten or more counts support this clonotype. The chain joins TRBV20-1 to TRBJ2-5, with D possibly called TRBD1 or TRBD2 (5 bases each). CDR1 is DFQATT, CDR2 SNEGSKA, per germline (reference sequence). The germline V and J ends were trimmed by 2 bases and 2 bases, with 15 bases remaining between them. This CDR3 spans 15 amino acids. CDR3 protein: CSARLGTSLQETQYF. The DNA of the CDR3 is TGCAGTGCTAGACTGGGGACCTCTCTTCAAGAGACCCAGTACTTC.

The chain carries TRBV30 and TRBJ1-1, with 7 nucleotides matching TRBD1. V was pared by 0 bases and J by 3 bases, with 1 base of the junction left unmatched. CDR3 size: 13 residues. Per germline, CDR1 GTSNPN and CDR2 SVGIG (reference sequence). The CDR3 spells CAWSVDRYTEAFF. As DNA, the CDR3 is TGTGCCTGGAGTGTGGACAGGTACACTGAAGCTTTCTTT.

This clonotype has a count of ten or more. This chain uses TRBV30 with TRBJ1-6, with 9 bases matching TRBD1. V gave up 6 bases and J gave up 7 bases; unmatched junction bases: 10. The CDR3 covers 15 residues. The germline CDR1 and CDR2 sequences are GTSNPN and SVGIG (reference sequence). CDR3 bases: TGTGCCTGTCATATGCCGGGACAGGGAAATTCACCCCTCCACTTT. Its translation is CACHMPGQGNSPLHF.

Ten or more counts support this clonotype. The chain employs TRBV5-1 and TRBJ2-3; 7 positions agree with TRBD2. J was trimmed by 4 bases and V by 2 bases; bases with no gene match: 4. Germline CDR1 reads SGHRS; CDR2 reads YFSETQ. The CDR3 has 14 amino acids. The CDR3 sequence is CASSLLASSDTQYF. The CDR3 DNA sequence: TGCGCCAGCAGCTTACTAGCGTCCTCAGATACGCAGTATTTT.

At least ten counts were recorded for this clonotype. The gene calls are TRBV20-1 and TRBJ2-1; D uncertain. The ends were cut back, 5 bases at V and 5 bases at J, with 19 bases in the middle. Germline lookup yields CDR1 DFQATT and CDR2 SNEGSKA (reference sequence). The CDR3 has 15 residues. CDR3 nucleotide sequence: TGCAGTGCTCCCGGAAAGCTAAAGCCGAACAATGAGCAGTTCTTC. This codes for CSAPGKLKPNNEQFF.

This clonotype was seen at least ten times. This chain joins TRBV27 and TRBJ2-3; D ambiguous. The CDR3 runs to 17 residues. V was trimmed by 4 bases and J by 0 bases, leaving 17 bases between them. Germline V CDR1 and CDR2: MNHEY, SMNVEV (reference sequence). In nucleotides, the CDR3 is TGTGCCAGCAGTTCCACAAGAGTGGGTACTAGCACAGATACGCAGTATTTT. Its translation is CASSSTRVGTSTDTQYF.

In the case of this clonotype: The junction departs from the called germline gene at one end, perhaps through a read error. The chain recombines TRBV24-1 with TRBJ2-2; 8 positions agree with TRBD2. The CDR3 sequence is 17 residues long. Germline assignment: CDR1 KGHDR and CDR2 SFDVKD. The CDR3 spells CATSDTRSGANTWELFF. The CDR3 DNA is TGTGCCACCAGTGATACTCGTAGCGGGGCCAACACCTGGGAGCTGTTTTTT.

This clonotype occurred many times. The CDR3 is CASSPPTGSVAFF. The CDR3 DNA sequence: TGTGCCAGCTCACCACCTACAGGGTCGGTAGCTTTCTTT. The rearrangement joins TRBV18 to TRBJ1-1, with D tentatively TRBD1 (6 bases). The V end was cut by 0 bases, the J end by 10 bases, with 12 bases between. Germline CDR1 is KGHSH and CDR2 is LQKENI. This CDR3 is 13 amino acids long.

The chain links TRBV6-1 to TRBJ1-1, with unresolved D. Deletions cut 11 bases from V and 5 bases from J, with 21 bases between. CDR1 and CDR2 from the germline V gene are MNHNS and SASEGT. The CDR3 consists of 14 residues. The CDR3 sequence: CAVRVFVLRTEAFF. In DNA form, the CDR3 reads TGTGCCGTTAGAGTCTTCGTGTTGCGTACTGAAGCTTTCTTT.

This clonotype was observed a few times. Given a much more abundant clone one base away, this may be a read error. The chain uses TRBV9 and TRBJ2-5; the match to TRBD2 covers 8 bases. The CDR3 totals 16 residues. Germline assignment: CDR1 SGDLS and CDR2 YYNGEE. The CDR3 coding sequence is TGTACCAGCAGCGTAGCTCGGACTAGCCGAACCGAGACCCAGTACTTC. It codes for CTSSVARTSRTETQYF.

This clonotype was counted at least ten times. This chain uses TRBV10-3 with TRBJ2-7; 7 bases are shared with TRBD1. Germline assignment: CDR1 ENHRY and CDR2 SYGVKD. Losses at the gene ends were 0 bases for V and 2 bases for J; bases not matched to a gene: 7. This CDR3 is 16 amino acids long. CDR3 DNA sequence: TGTGCCATCAGTGAGTCCTCAGGGGGACGGCCCTACGAGCAGTACTTC. Translated, it gives CAISESSGGRPYEQYF.

The chain is built from TRBV6-1 and TRBJ1-1; 7 bases map to TRBD1. The germline V gene encodes CDR1 MNHNS and CDR2 SASEGT. The trim removed 5 bases at V and 1 base at J, leaving 4 bases unmatched. There are 14 residues in the CDR3. CDR3 amino acids: CASSRGQTNTEAFF. The DNA for the CDR3 is TGTGCCAGCAGTAGGGGACAGACGAACACTGAAGCTTTCTTT.

This clonotype is labeled as medium-sized (0.01 to 0.1%). The V call is TRBV6-1, the J call TRBJ1-6, with 9 bases aligning to TRBD1. The CDR3 runs 16 residues. Germline-derived CDR1 and CDR2 are MNHNS and SASEGT. The V and J ends lost 5 bases and 3 bases, in that order; junction bases with no gene match: 5. CDR3 sequence reads: CASSLWDRDYNSPLHF. For the CDR3, the DNA is TGTGCCAGCAGTCTCTGGGACAGGGACTATAATTCACCCCTCCACTTT.

The chain combines TRBV12-3 or TRBV12-4 with TRBJ2-5, with 12 bases that match TRBD2. The CDR3 has 14 residues. V lost 6 bases, J lost 5 bases, and 4 bases stayed unmatched. In nucleotides, the CDR3 is TGTGCCAGCAGCCCTAGCGGGAGGGGCGAGACCCAGTACTTC. Protein product: CASSPSGRGETQYF.

This sequence joins TRBV7-9 and TRBJ2-1; D not resolved. This CDR3 contains 12 residues. The germline gives CDR1 SEHNR, CDR2 FQNEAQ (reference sequence). With 2 bases removed from V and 7 bases from J, the gap between germline ends came to 6 bases. The CDR3 DNA follows: TGTGCCAGCAGCTTATCGGGTAATGAGCAGTTCTTC. Translated, it gives CASSLSGNEQFF.

Many counts were recorded for this clonotype. The chain carries TRBV3-1 and TRBJ2-1; D not certain. Germline V lookup: CDR1 LGHDT, CDR2 YNNKEL (reference sequence). The CDR3 spans 15 residues. V lost 0 bases and J lost 0, with 6 bases in between. CDR3 region: CASSQDFSSYNEQFF. DNA for the CDR3: TGTGCCAGCAGCCAAGACTTTAGCTCCTACAATGAGCAGTTCTTC.

As to this clonotype: This likely reflects a read error, since a far larger clone is one base away. J is TRBJ2-5 and V is TRBV19; unclear D gene. The J call may be incorrect, as the DNA end agrees better with TRBJ2-1. Germline CDR1 LNHDA, CDR2 SQIVND (reference sequence). This CDR3 is 12 amino acids long. The CDR3 sequence: CASWANLDEQFF. The CDR3, as DNA: TGTGCCAGTTGGGCGAATTTGGATGAGCAGTTCTTC.

This clonotype was recorded many times. The V gene is TRBV6-2 or TRBV6-3, the J gene TRBJ2-2; no firm D call. CDR1 is MNHEY and CDR2 is SVGEGT in the germline V gene. CDR3 length: 13 residues. The CDR3 sequence is CASAGPNTGELFF. CDR3 coding DNA: TGTGCTTCGGCCGGGCCGAACACCGGGGAGCTGTTTTTT.

This clonotype was seen only a few times. V is TRBV6-1 and J is TRBJ2-3; D call uncertain. Germline loops: CDR1 MNHNS, CDR2 SASEGT. Trimming shortened V by 6 bases and J by 9 bases, and 10 bases separated the two germline ends. The CDR3 consists of 11 residues. The CDR3 DNA is TGTGCCAGCAGCCTGGGATCAACGCAGTATTTT. It encodes CASSLGSTQYF.

This chain links TRBV27 with TRBJ2-7; maybe TRBD1 (7 bases). Deletions cut 5 bases from V and 9 bases from J, with 23 bases between. The germline gives CDR1 MNHEY, CDR2 SMNVEV (reference sequence). The CDR3 length is 15 residues. The chain's CDR3 is CASSPRRHPQGGQYF. The CDR3 region has the DNA TGTGCCAGCAGTCCACGGAGACATCCCCAGGGGGGGCAGTACTTC.

The V gene is TRBV20-1, the J gene TRBJ1-1; 9 bases are shared with TRBD1. The germline V gene has CDR1 DFQATT and CDR2 SNEGSKA (reference sequence). The CDR3 is 16 residues long. After removal of 0 bases from V and 5 bases from J, the junction contained 10 bases not matched to a gene. The CDR3 DNA follows: TGCAGTGCTAGAGATCCAACAGGGGGCGGGTGGACTGAAGCTTTCTTT. Translation: CSARDPTGGGWTEAFF.

A remark on this clonotype: Given a much more abundant clone one base away, this may be a read error. The chain uses TRBV11-3 and TRBJ2-4, with D possibly being TRBD1 or TRBD2 (5 bases each). Germline lookup yields CDR1 SGHNT and CDR2 YENEEA. This CDR3 spans 14 amino acids. The CDR3 sequence is CASSHGGAKNTQYF. CDR3 bases: TGTGCCAGCAGCCATGGGGGTGCCAAAAACACTCAGTACTTC.

Comments on this clonotype: This clone may be a read error of a much larger clone one base away. This chain links TRBV5-1 with TRBJ2-5; D may be TRBD1 (5 bases). Trimming removed 0 bases from V and 2 bases from J, with 14 bases in between. Germline CDR1 and CDR2: SGHRS and YFSETQ. The CDR3 covers 16 residues. The CDR3 here is CASSLAHGAFQETQYF. The DNA of the CDR3 is TGCGCCAGCAGCTTGGCCCATGGGGCCTTTCAAGAGACCCAGTACTTC.